These 3 T cell receptor beta chains came from one sample sequenced in a study of T-cell reconstitution after alpha-beta-depleted transplantation in children. Unique molecular identifiers were built into the TCRbeta library. One entry per CDR3 protein results from TCRdb running MiXCR on the PCR reads. The data show approximately 250,000 distinct CDR3 sequences, with over 20% seen just once and around 2.5% held by the top ten. The material was PBMCs, obtained before TCRalphabeta/CD19-depleted stem cell transplant. Receptors were obtained from a girl aged 2 to 9 with Fanconi anemia, due to receive a stem cell transplant.

The CDR3 DNA reads TGTGCCAGCAGATCCCTAGCGGGATCCGCGGGTGAGCAGTTCTTC. This gives the protein CASRSLAGSAGEQFF. The chain links TRBV6-1 to TRBJ2-1; 9 nucleotides agree with TRBD2. This CDR3 is 15 amino acids long. The ends lost 6 bases at V and 9 bases at J; junction bases unmatched: 12. Germline-derived CDR1 and CDR2 are MNHNS and SASEGT.

This clonotype was observed a few times. The chain joins TRBV5-1 to TRBJ2-1; 15 bases line up with TRBD2. The germline CDR1 and CDR2 sequences are SGHRS and YFSETQ. V lost 4 bases, J lost 3 bases, and 5 bases stayed unmatched. The CDR3 loop spans 17 amino acids. The CDR3 DNA sequence: TGCGCCAGCAGCGATGGGACTAGCGGGGGGCACTACAATGAGCAGTTCTTC. It yields the protein CASSDGTSGGHYNEQFF. The whole variable domain, remainder taken from reference TRBV5-1 and TRBJ2-1, is KAGVTQTPRYLIKTRGQQVTLSCSPISGHRSVSWYQQTPGQGLQFLFEYFSETQRNKGNFPGRFSGRQFSNSRSEMNVSTLELGDSALYLCASSDGTSGGHYNEQFFGPGTRLTVL.

This clonotype was counted at least ten times. This chain joins TRBV29-1 and TRBJ2-6; D is unresolved. CDR3 length: 13 residues. Germline CDR1 is SQVTM and CDR2 is ANQGSEA. V lost 6 bases to trimming and J lost 0 bases, with 6 bases between them. The CDR3 here is CSVNLSGANVLTF. The DNA of the CDR3 is TGCAGCGTCAACCTCTCTGGGGCCAACGTCCTGACTTTC.